A selection of T cell receptor beta chains follows, all from one sample in a study of radiotherapy plus CTLA-4 blockade in lung cancer. The protocol was immunoSEQ multiplex PCR, while the TCRdb copy is restricted to in-frame clones and leaves out a portion. The table lists about 99,000 clones, around 88% of them singletons. The sequencing used peripheral blood, collected from a patient treated with radiotherapy plus ipilimumab. All receptors come from a human donor with non-small cell lung cancer that progressed on radiotherapy plus ipilimumab. CDR3s include the opening cysteine and the closing phenylalanine or tryptophan. Fields, in order: CDR3 protein, CDR3 DNA, D gene, J gene, V gene, clone size. D genes are given only for firm matches. A row's size may be missing; if present it is once, few, many or a size class.

CDR3: CASSQDRQGRGNTIYF; DNA: TGTGCCAGCAGCCAAGATCGGCAGGGAAGAGGAAACACCATATATTTT; D: .; J: TRBJ1-3; V: TRBV4-2; size: once
CDR3: CASSPQRQGVLETQYF; DNA: TGTGCCAGCTCACCACAAAGACAGGGAGTCCTGGAGACCCAGTACTTC; D: TRBD1; J: TRBJ2-5; V: TRBV18; size: .
CDR3: CASSSGTSGRGGEQYF; DNA: TGTGCCAGCAGCTCGGGGACTAGCGGGAGAGGCGGCGAGCAGTACTTC; D: TRBD2; J: TRBJ2-7; V: TRBV7-3; size: few
CDR3: CASRPGGGSYEQYF; DNA: TGTGCCAGCAGACCGGGGGGCGGTTCCTACGAGCAGTACTTC; D: .; J: TRBJ2-7; V: TRBV6-1; size: .
CDR3: CASRNRGGTGGQYF; DNA: TGTGCCAGCAGAAACAGGGGCGGAACGGGTGGGCAGTACTTC; D: TRBD1; J: TRBJ2-7; V: TRBV2; size: .
CDR3: CASPSGGWIEGYTF; DNA: TGTGCCAGCCCCTCCGGAGGGTGGATAGAAGGCTACACCTTC; D: .; J: TRBJ1-2; V: TRBV11-3; size: .
CDR3: CASSRPGPSYEQYF; DNA: TGCGCCAGCAGCCGGCCGGGGCCCTCTTACGAGCAGTACTTC; D: .; J: TRBJ2-7; V: TRBV5-1; size: .
CDR3: CASSEGGSQYNEQFF; DNA: TGTGCCAGCAGTGAGGGCGGGAGCCAATACAATGAGCAGTTCTTC; D: TRBD2; J: TRBJ2-1; V: TRBV2; size: .
CDR3: CASSFYGLAVGEETQYF; DNA: TGTGCCAGCAGCTTTTACGGACTAGCGGTCGGCGAAGAGACCCAGTACTTC; D: TRBD2; J: TRBJ2-5; V: TRBV5-6; size: .
CDR3: CASSSQGEQPQHF; DNA: TGCGCCAGCAGTAGCCAGGGCGAACAGCCCCAGCATTTT; D: .; J: TRBJ1-5; V: TRBV5-1; size: .
CDR3: CASSSPRDGEKLFF; DNA: TGTGCCAGCAGCTCCCCCCGGGACGGTGAAAAACTGTTTTTT; D: .; J: TRBJ1-4; V: TRBV5-4; size: .
CDR3: CASSIMGQGYGYTF; DNA: TGTGCCAGTAGTATAATGGGACAGGGCTATGGCTACACCTTC; D: TRBD1; J: TRBJ1-2; V: TRBV19; size: .
CDR3: CASSLAGTDTQYF; DNA: TGTGCCAGCAGTCTAGCGGGCACAGATACGCAGTATTTT; D: TRBD2; J: TRBJ2-3; V: TRBV6-5; size: .
CDR3: CASSPRDYRETQYF; DNA: TGCGCCAGCAGCCCCCGGGACTACCGAGAGACCCAGTACTTC; D: TRBD2; J: TRBJ2-5; V: TRBV5-1; size: .
CDR3: CASSEGYLVGEQYF; DNA: TGCGCCAGCAGTGAAGGCTATCTCGTTGGCGAGCAGTACTTC; D: .; J: TRBJ2-7; V: TRBV10-2; size: .
CDR3: CSVVVGISEQYF; DNA: TGCAGCGTTGTGGTAGGGATAAGTGAGCAGTACTTC; D: .; J: TRBJ2-7; V: TRBV29-1; size: .
CDR3: CASSQGQGMSGNTIYF; DNA: TGTGCCAGCAGTCAGGGACAGGGGATGTCTGGAAACACCATATATTTT; D: TRBD1; J: TRBJ1-3; V: TRBV6-6; size: .
CDR3: CASTSNYEQYF; DNA: TGTGCCAGCACTTCGAACTACGAGCAGTACTTC; D: .; J: TRBJ2-7; V: TRBV5-5; size: few
CDR3: CASSSSGLQGNEQFF; DNA: TGCGCCAGCAGCTCCAGCGGGTTACAAGGCAATGAGCAGTTCTTC; D: .; J: TRBJ2-1; V: TRBV5-1; size: few
CDR3: CASRIDRVVNTIYF; DNA: TGTGCCAGCAGGATCGACAGGGTGGTGAACACCATATATTTT; D: TRBD1; J: TRBJ1-3; V: TRBV6-1; size: few
CDR3: CASSVVGDGEAFF; DNA: TGTGCCAGCAGCGTAGTGGGGGACGGTGAAGCTTTCTTT; D: .; J: TRBJ1-1; V: TRBV9; size: .
CDR3: CASSFSGTSANTGELFF; DNA: TGTGCCAGCAGCTTTTCCGGGACTAGCGCTAACACCGGGGAGCTGTTTTTT; D: TRBD2; J: TRBJ2-2; V: TRBV11-2; size: .
CDR3: CASSSSKHPATEAFF; DNA: TGTGCCAGCAGCTCGTCCAAACACCCGGCCACTGAAGCTTTCTTT; D: .; J: TRBJ1-1; V: TRBV7-2; size: .
CDR3: CASSPNVGATEAFF; DNA: TGCGCCAGCAGCCCTAATGTGGGGGCCACTGAAGCTTTCTTT; D: .; J: TRBJ1-1; V: TRBV5-1; size: .
CDR3: CASSLRPSNYGYTF; DNA: TGTGCCAGTAGTTTACGGCCGTCTAACTATGGCTACACCTTC; D: .; J: TRBJ1-2; V: TRBV19; size: .
CDR3: CASSLGRSYEQYF; DNA: TGTGCCAGCAGCCTGGGACGCAGCTACGAGCAGTACTTC; D: .; J: TRBJ2-7; V: TRBV7-3; size: .
CDR3: CASSFALAFSYEQYF; DNA: TGTGCCAGCAGCTTTGCCCTAGCGTTTTCCTACGAGCAGTACTTC; D: .; J: TRBJ2-7; V: TRBV7-8; size: once
CDR3: CAISADGRSYEQYF; DNA: TGTGCCATCAGCGCGGACGGCAGATCCTACGAGCAGTACTTC; D: .; J: TRBJ2-7; V: TRBV10-3; size: .
CDR3: CASSHRGSDQPQHF; DNA: TGTGCCAGCAGTCACAGGGGGTCGGATCAGCCCCAGCATTTT; D: TRBD1; J: TRBJ1-5; V: TRBV27; size: .
CDR3: CASSSRDRGRVNYGYTF; DNA: TGTGCCAGCAGCTCGCGGGACAGGGGTCGGGTTAACTATGGCTACACCTTC; D: TRBD1; J: TRBJ1-2; V: TRBV5-4; size: .
CDR3: CASSMGGEGLSQPQHF; DNA: TGTGCCAGTAGTATGGGGGGTGAGGGATTAAGTCAGCCCCAGCATTTT; D: .; J: TRBJ1-5; V: TRBV19; size: .
CDR3: CASSTHLAGTSEQYF; DNA: TGTGCCAGTAGTACTCATCTAGCGGGAACCTCCGAGCAGTACTTC; D: TRBD2; J: TRBJ2-7; V: TRBV19; size: .
CDR3: CASSGQADTQYF; DNA: TGTGCCAGCAGTGGACAGGCAGATACGCAGTATTTT; D: .; J: TRBJ2-3; V: TRBV6-1; size: .
CDR3: CASSLALGPTGTTYEQYF; DNA: TGTGCCAGCAGCTTAGCTTTGGGGCCTACAGGGACGACCTACGAGCAGTACTTC; D: .; J: TRBJ2-7; V: TRBV7-9; size: .
CDR3: CASSLAGGYNEQFF; DNA: TGTGCCAGCAGCCTAGCGGGAGGCTACAATGAGCAGTTCTTC; D: TRBD2; J: TRBJ2-1; V: TRBV6-1; size: .
CDR3: CASSWGNSAEAFF; DNA: TGTGCCAGCAGTTGGGGCAACTCTGCTGAAGCTTTCTTT; D: .; J: TRBJ1-1; V: TRBV27; size: .
CDR3: CASSQGTSGTRWQYF; DNA: TGTGCCAGCAGCCAAGGGACTAGCGGCACTAGGTGGCAGTACTTC; D: TRBD2; J: TRBJ2-7; V: TRBV14; size: .
CDR3: CASSPGLEQFF; DNA: TGTGCCAGCAGCCCCGGACTTGAGCAGTTCTTC; D: .; J: TRBJ2-1; V: TRBV7-8; size: .
CDR3: CASSVASGAVGGNTIYF; DNA: TGTGCCAGCAGCGTAGCGTCGGGTGCCGTCGGTGGAAACACCATATATTTT; D: .; J: TRBJ1-3; V: TRBV9; size: .
CDR3: CASTDAGEQYF; DNA: TGTGCCAGCACCGACGCGGGCGAGCAGTACTTC; D: .; J: TRBJ2-7; V: TRBV6-6; size: .
CDR3: CASSPLNRGNLYF; DNA: TGTGCCAGCAGCCCGCTAAACAGGGGTAATCTGTACTTC; D: TRBD1; J: TRBJ2-7; V: TRBV5-6; size: .
CDR3: CASRLSGGETQYF; DNA: TGTGCCAGCCGTCTGAGTGGGGGAGAGACCCAGTACTTC; D: .; J: TRBJ2-5; V: TRBV27; size: .
CDR3: CARGGLAGEIEQFF; DNA: TGTGCGAGGGGAGGACTAGCGGGAGAGATTGAGCAGTTCTTC; D: TRBD2; J: TRBJ2-1; V: TRBV2; size: .
CDR3: CASSGGLDRITDTQYF; DNA: TGTGCCAGCAGCGGAGGACTAGACCGAATCACAGATACGCAGTATTTT; D: TRBD2; J: TRBJ2-3; V: TRBV5-4; size: .
CDR3: CASSLASKNTKFF; DNA: TGTGCCAGCAGCTTAGCGAGTAAAAATACAAAGTTCTTC; D: .; J: TRBJ2-1; V: TRBV7-2; size: .
CDR3: CSVGREGAASTEAFF; DNA: TGCAGCGTTGGGAGGGAAGGGGCTGCTAGCACTGAAGCTTTCTTT; D: .; J: TRBJ1-1; V: TRBV29-1; size: .
CDR3: CASSPRTNNNEQFF; DNA: TGTGCCAGCAGCCCTAGGACTAATAACAATGAGCAGTTCTTC; D: .; J: TRBJ2-1; V: TRBV14; size: .
CDR3: CASGDLETQYF; DNA: TGTGCCAGCGGGGACTTGGAGACCCAGTACTTC; D: .; J: TRBJ2-5; V: TRBV2; size: few
CDR3: CASSEDRTIDTQYF; DNA: TGTGCCAGCAGTGAAGACAGGACCATAGATACGCAGTATTTT; D: .; J: TRBJ2-3; V: TRBV2; size: .
CDR3: CASGPQGSEKLFF; DNA: TGTGCTAGTGGTCCACAGGGGTCTGAAAAACTGTTTTTT; D: TRBD1; J: TRBJ1-4; V: TRBV12-5; size: .
CDR3: CAISDREGARNTIYF; DNA: TGTGCCATCAGTGACAGGGAGGGGGCAAGAAACACCATATATTTT; D: TRBD1; J: TRBJ1-3; V: TRBV10-3; size: .
CDR3: CASGLVPVSDTQYF; DNA: TGTGCTAGTGGTTTGGTACCAGTTTCAGATACGCAGTATTTT; D: .; J: TRBJ2-3; V: TRBV12-5; size: .